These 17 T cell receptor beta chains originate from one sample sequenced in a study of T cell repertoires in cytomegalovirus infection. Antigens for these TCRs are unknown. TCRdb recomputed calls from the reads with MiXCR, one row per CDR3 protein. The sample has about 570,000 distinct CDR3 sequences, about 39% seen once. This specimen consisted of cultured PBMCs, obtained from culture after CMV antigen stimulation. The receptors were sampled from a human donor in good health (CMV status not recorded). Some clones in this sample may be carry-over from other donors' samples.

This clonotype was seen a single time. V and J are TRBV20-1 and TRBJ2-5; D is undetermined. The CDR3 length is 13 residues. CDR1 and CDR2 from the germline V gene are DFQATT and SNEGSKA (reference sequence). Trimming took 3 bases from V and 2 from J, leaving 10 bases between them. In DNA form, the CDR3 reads TGCAGTGCTAGGGGAACGCCTCAAGAGACCCAGTACTTC. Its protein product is CSARGTPQETQYF.

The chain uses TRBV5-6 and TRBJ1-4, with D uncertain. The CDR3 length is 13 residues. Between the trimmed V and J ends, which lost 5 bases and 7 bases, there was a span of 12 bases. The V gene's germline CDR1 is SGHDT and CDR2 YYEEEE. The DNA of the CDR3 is TGTGCCAGCAGGGGAATGTCCGGTGAAAAACTGTTTTTT. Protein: CASRGMSGEKLFF. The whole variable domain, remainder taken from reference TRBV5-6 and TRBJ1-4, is DAGVTQSPTHLIKTRGQQVTLRCSPKSGHDTVSWYQQALGQGPQFIFQYYEEEERQRGNFPDRFSGHQFPNYSSELNVNALLLGDSALYLCASRGMSGEKLFFGSGTQLSVL.

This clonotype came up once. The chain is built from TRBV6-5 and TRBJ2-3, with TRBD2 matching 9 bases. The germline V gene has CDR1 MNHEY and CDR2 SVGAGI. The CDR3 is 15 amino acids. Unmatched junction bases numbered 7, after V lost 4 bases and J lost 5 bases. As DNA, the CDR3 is TGTGCCAGCAGTTTAGCGGGGGTTCGGGGAGATACGCAGTATTTT. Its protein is CASSLAGVRGDTQYF.

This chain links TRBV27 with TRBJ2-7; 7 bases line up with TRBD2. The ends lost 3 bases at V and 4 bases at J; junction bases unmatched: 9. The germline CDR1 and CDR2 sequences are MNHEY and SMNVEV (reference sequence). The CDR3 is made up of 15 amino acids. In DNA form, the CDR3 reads TGTGCCAGCAGTTTGTTCCGCGGGGAGGGGTACGAGCAGTACTTC. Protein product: CASSLFRGEGYEQYF.

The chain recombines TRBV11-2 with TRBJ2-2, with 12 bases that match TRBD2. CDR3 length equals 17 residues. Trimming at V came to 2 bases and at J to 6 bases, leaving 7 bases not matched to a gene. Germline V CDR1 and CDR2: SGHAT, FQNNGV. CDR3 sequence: CASSLSPTSGSPGELFF. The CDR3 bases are TGTGCCAGCAGCTTATCACCGACTAGCGGGAGCCCCGGGGAGCTGTTTTTT.

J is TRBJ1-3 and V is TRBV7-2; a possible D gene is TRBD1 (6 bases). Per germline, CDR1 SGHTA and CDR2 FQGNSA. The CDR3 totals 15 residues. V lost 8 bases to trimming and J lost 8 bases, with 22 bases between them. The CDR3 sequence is CASALTRGVGYTIYF. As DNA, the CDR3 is TGTGCCAGCGCCCTTACTAGGGGGGTTGGTTACACCATATATTTT.

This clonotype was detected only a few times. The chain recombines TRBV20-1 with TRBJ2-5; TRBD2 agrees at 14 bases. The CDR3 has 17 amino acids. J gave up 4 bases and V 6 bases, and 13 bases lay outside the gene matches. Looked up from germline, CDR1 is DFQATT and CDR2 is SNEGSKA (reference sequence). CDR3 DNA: TGCAGTGCCGCTCCGGACGGGACTAGCGGGAGTCGAGAGACCCAGTACTTC. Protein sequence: CSAAPDGTSGSRETQYF.

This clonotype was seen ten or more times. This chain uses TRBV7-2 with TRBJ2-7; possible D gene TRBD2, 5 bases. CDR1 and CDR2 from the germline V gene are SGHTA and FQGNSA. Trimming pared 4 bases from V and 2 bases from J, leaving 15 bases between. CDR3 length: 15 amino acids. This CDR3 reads CASSSRSGSPYEQYF. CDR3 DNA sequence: TGTGCCAGCAGCTCCCGCAGCGGCAGTCCCTACGAGCAGTACTTC. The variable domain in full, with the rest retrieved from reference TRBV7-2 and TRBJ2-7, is GAGVSQSPSNKVTEKGKDVELRCDPISGHTALYWYRQSLGQGLEFLIYFQGNSAPDKSGLPSDRFSAERTGGSVSTLTIQRTQQEDSAVYLCASSSRSGSPYEQYFGPGTRLTVT.

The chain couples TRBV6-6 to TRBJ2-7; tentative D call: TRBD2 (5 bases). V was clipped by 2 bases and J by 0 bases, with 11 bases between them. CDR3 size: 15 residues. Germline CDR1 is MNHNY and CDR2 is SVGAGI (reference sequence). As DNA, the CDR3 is TGTGCCAGCAGTTACGCGGACTGGGCCTCCTACGAGCAGTACTTC. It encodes CASSYADWASYEQYF.

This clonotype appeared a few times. The CDR3 DNA follows: TGTGCCAGCAGCTTCCGGACTAACAATGAGCAGTTCTTC. It yields the protein CASSFRTNNEQFF. The J gene is TRBJ2-1, the V gene TRBV7-2, with TRBD2 as a possible D gene (6 bases). This CDR3 contains 13 residues. The V gene's germline CDR1 is SGHTA and CDR2 FQGNSA. V shed 3 bases and J shed 5 bases, with 8 bases lying between them.

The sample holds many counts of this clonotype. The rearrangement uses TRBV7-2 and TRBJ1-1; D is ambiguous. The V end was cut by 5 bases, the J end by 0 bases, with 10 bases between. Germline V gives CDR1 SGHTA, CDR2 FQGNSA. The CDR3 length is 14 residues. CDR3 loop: CASSPHQMNTEAFF. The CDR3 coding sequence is TGTGCCAGCAGCCCTCATCAGATGAACACTGAAGCTTTCTTT.

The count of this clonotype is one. CDR3 amino acids: CASSLSGVSGNTIYF. The CDR3 DNA reads TGTGCCAGCAGTTTATCAGGGGTCAGCGGAAACACCATATATTTT. The J gene is TRBJ1-3, the V gene TRBV27; TRBD1 might be the D (5 bases). From germline, CDR1 is MNHEY and CDR2 SMNVEV (reference sequence). CDR3 length equals 15 residues. Trimming removed 0 bases at V and 4 bases at J, with 10 bases between.

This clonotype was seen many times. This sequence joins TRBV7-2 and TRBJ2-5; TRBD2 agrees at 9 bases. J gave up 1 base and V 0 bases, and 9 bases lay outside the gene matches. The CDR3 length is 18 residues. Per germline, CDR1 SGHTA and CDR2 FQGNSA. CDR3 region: CASSLAYPGLAGQETQYF. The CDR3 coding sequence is TGTGCCAGCAGCTTAGCGTACCCGGGACTAGCAGGCCAAGAGACCCAGTACTTC.

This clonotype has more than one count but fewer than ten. The DNA of the CDR3 is TGTGCCAGCAGTTTCGTAGGGACTAGCGGGGCCGATGAGCAGTTCTTC. This encodes CASSFVGTSGADEQFF. The chain links TRBV6-5 to TRBJ2-1, with TRBD2 matching 13 bases. V lost 4 bases to trimming and J lost 8 bases; unmatched junction nucleotides: 8. The CDR3 has 16 amino acids. Germline V lookup: CDR1 MNHEY, CDR2 SVGAGI.

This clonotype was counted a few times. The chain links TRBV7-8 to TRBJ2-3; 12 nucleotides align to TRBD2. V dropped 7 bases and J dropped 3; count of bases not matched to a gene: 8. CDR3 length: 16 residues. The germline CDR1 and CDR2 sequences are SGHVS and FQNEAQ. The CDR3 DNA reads TGTGCCAGCAACACCCCCGGGACTAGCGGGACAGATACGCAGTATTTT. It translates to CASNTPGTSGTDTQYF.

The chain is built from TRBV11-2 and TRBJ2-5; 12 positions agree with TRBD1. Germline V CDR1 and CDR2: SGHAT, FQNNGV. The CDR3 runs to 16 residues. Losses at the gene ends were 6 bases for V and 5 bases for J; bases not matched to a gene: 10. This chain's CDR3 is CASRTPGQGARETQYF. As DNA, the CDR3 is TGTGCCAGCAGGACACCGGGACAGGGGGCGCGGGAGACCCAGTACTTC.

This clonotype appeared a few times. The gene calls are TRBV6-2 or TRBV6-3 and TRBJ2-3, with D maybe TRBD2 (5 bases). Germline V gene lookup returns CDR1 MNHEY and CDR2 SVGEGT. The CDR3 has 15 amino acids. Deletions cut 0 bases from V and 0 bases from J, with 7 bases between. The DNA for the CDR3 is TGTGCCAGCAGTTACTCAGCGGAAAGCACAGATACGCAGTATTTT. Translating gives CASSYSAESTDTQYF.